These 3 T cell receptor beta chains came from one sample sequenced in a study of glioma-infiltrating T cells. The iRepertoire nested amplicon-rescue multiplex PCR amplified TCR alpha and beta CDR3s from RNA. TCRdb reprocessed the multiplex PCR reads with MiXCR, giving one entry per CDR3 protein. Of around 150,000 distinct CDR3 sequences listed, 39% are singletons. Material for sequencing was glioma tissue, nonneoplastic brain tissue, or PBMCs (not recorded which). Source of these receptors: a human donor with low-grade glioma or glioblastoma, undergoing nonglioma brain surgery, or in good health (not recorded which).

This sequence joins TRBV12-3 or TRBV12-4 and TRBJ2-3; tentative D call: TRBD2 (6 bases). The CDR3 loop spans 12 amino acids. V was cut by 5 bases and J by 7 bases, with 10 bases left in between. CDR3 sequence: CASSKRAYTQYF. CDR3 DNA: TGTGCCAGCAGTAAGCGGGCTTATACGCAGTATTTT.

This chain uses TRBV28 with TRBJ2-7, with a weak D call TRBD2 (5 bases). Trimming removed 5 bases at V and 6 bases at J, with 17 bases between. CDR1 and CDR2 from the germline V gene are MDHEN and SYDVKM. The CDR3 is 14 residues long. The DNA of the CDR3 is TGTGCCAGCAGTCCTCCCGCTAGGGCGGGCGAGCAGTACTTC. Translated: CASSPPARAGEQYF.

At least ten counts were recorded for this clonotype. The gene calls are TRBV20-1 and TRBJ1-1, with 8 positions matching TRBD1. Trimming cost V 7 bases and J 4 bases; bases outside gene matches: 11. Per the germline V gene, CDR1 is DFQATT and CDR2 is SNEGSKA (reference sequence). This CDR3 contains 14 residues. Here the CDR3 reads CSVPTQGAGTEAFF. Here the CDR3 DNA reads TGCAGTGTTCCAACTCAGGGGGCGGGCACTGAAGCTTTCTTT.